One sample yielded the 28 T cell receptor beta chains listed below, sequenced in a study of blood T cell repertoires in COVID-19. Generated by immunoSEQ multiplex PCR, the TCRdb table keeps only in-frame clones and is missing some. This repertoire shows 200,000 to 250,000 clones, 75% to 85% found once; its top ten account for 9.5% to 15%. The sample comprised peripheral blood. The receptor source for this set is a human donor in a cohort sampled during active COVID-19.

The rearrangement links TRBV4-1 to TRBJ1-4, with TRBD1 matching 7 bases. Trimming cost V 6 bases and J 13 bases; bases outside gene matches: 14. The CDR3 runs 14 residues. The germline gives CDR1 MGHRA, CDR2 YSYEKL. The CDR3 nucleotides read TGCGCCAGCAGTCAAAACAGGCCAGGGGGTGTACTGTTTTTT. It is translated as CASSQNRPGGVLFF.

The J gene is TRBJ1-2, the V gene TRBV7-2, with D possibly being TRBD1 (6 bases). Trimming took 5 bases from V and 8 from J, leaving 18 bases between them. Germline assignment: CDR1 SGHTA and CDR2 FQGNSA. This CDR3 comprises 14 residues. CDR3 loop: CASSQNRESGGYTF. CDR3 nucleotides: TGTGCCAGCAGCCAAAACAGGGAATCTGGAGGCTACACCTTC.

The chain carries TRBV19 and TRBJ1-4; D gene ambiguous. The V and J ends lost 5 bases and 7 bases respectively, with 14 bases between them. CDR3 size: 14 residues. Germline lookup yields CDR1 LNHDA and CDR2 SQIVND (reference sequence). The CDR3 is CASSPGEFTEKLFF. For the CDR3, the DNA is TGTGCCAGTAGTCCCGGGGAATTTACTGAAAAACTGTTTTTT.

The chain joins TRBV19 to TRBJ1-1; no clear D. The CDR3 is 15 residues long. Germline V gene sequence: CDR1 LNHDA, CDR2 SQIVND (reference sequence). V lost 3 bases and J 4 bases, leaving 15 bases between the germline ends. CDR3 sequence (DNA): TGTGCCAGTAGTATTATCCTCTCAGAGGGCACTGAAGCTTTCTTT. Protein sequence: CASSIILSEGTEAFF.

This sequence joins TRBV6-1 and TRBJ1-1; tentatively, D is TRBD1 (5 bases). CDR1 and CDR2 (germline): MNHNS, SASEGT. This CDR3 comprises 13 residues. Trimming cost V 2 bases and J 4 bases, with 8 bases left between them. The CDR3 sequence is CASSERGGTEAFF. DNA for the CDR3: TGTGCCAGCAGTGAACGGGGGGGCACTGAAGCTTTCTTT.

The V gene is TRBV5-1, the J gene TRBJ2-3; 11 bases match TRBD2. Trimming at V came to 5 bases and at J to 4 bases, leaving 3 bases not matched to a gene. The CDR3 spans 14 residues. Germline CDR1 SGHRS, CDR2 YFSETQ. The chain's CDR3 is CASRLAGEADTQYF. The DNA of the CDR3 is TGCGCCAGCAGACTAGCGGGAGAGGCAGATACGCAGTATTTT.

The rearrangement uses TRBV4-2 and TRBJ2-3; 12 positions agree with TRBD1. The CDR3 totals 16 residues. Germline CDR1 LGHNA, CDR2 YNFKEQ. The trim removed 4 bases at V and 2 bases at J, leaving 4 bases unmatched. The CDR3 nucleotides are TGTGCCAGCAGCCCGGGACAGGGGGCGAACACAGATACGCAGTATTTT. Translating it yields CASSPGQGANTDTQYF.

Ten or more counts support this clone. The chain has TRBV5-6 and TRBJ2-5; 10 bases align to TRBD2. V lost 4 bases and J lost 0; bases outside the gene matches: 3. Germline V CDR1 and CDR2: SGHDT, YYEEEE. CDR3 length: 15 amino acids. CDR3 coding DNA: TGTGCCAGCAGCCCACTAGCGGGGTACCAAGAGACCCAGTACTTC. As protein: CASSPLAGYQETQYF. The full variable domain, rest sourced from reference TRBV5-6 and TRBJ2-5, is DAGVTQSPTHLIKTRGQQVTLRCSPKSGHDTVSWYQQALGQGPQFIFQYYEEEERQRGNFPDRFSGHQFPNYSSELNVNALLLGDSALYLCASSPLAGYQETQYFGPGTRLLVL.

CDR3 protein: CAISEPVRLAGGNEQFF. DNA of the CDR3: TGTGCCATCAGTGAGCCGGTACGACTAGCGGGGGGAAATGAGCAGTTCTTC. This sequence joins TRBV10-3 and TRBJ2-1; TRBD2 agrees at 13 bases. Trimming took 2 bases from V and 7 from J; bases not matched to a gene: 8. Germline V gene sequence: CDR1 ENHRY, CDR2 SYGVKD. The CDR3 is made up of 17 amino acids.

The chain joins TRBV10-2 to TRBJ2-1, with D possibly TRBD2 on 6 matching bases. Per the germline V gene, CDR1 is WSHSY and CDR2 is SAAADI. V was clipped by 5 bases and J by 5 bases, with 13 bases between them. The CDR3 loop spans 14 amino acids. The CDR3 here is CASSLRRGHNEQFF. The CDR3 bases are TGCGCCAGCAGTCTTAGGCGGGGCCACAATGAGCAGTTCTTC.

The chain uses TRBV5-5 and TRBJ1-2; D gene unclear. The CDR3 totals 13 residues. Germline assignment: CDR1 SGHKS and CDR2 YYEKEE (reference sequence). With 0 bases removed from V and 8 bases from J, the gap between germline ends came to 11 bases. Here the CDR3 reads CASSLDRWRGYTF. CDR3 sequence (DNA): TGTGCCAGCAGCTTGGACCGGTGGCGGGGCTACACCTTC.

This chain joins TRBV24-1 and TRBJ2-7; 9 bases are a match to TRBD2. CDR1 and CDR2 (germline): KGHDR, SFDVKD. The CDR3 spans 15 residues. The J segment lost 1 base and the V segment lost 7 bases, leaving 7 bases of the junction unmatched. In DNA, the CDR3 is TGTGCCACCAGCTCGGGACTAGCATTATCCTACGAGCAGTACTTC. Translated, it gives CATSSGLALSYEQYF.

This clone was counted between two and nine times. This chain joins TRBV11-3 and TRBJ2-3, with 7 bases aligning to TRBD2. Looked up from germline, CDR1 is SGHNT and CDR2 is YENEEA. This CDR3 comprises 13 residues. Trimming cost V 0 bases and J 8 bases; bases outside gene matches: 2. CDR3 DNA sequence: TGTGCCAGCAGCTTAGATTCGGGGGGTACGCAGTATTTT. Protein: CASSLDSGGTQYF.

This clone was counted a single time. The V and J genes are TRBV5-1 and TRBJ2-7; D might be TRBD2 (6 bases). V was clipped by 0 bases and J by 5 bases, with 21 bases between them. This CDR3 has 17 amino acids. CDR1 and CDR2 (germline): SGHRS, YFSETQ. The chain's CDR3 is CASSLDIGGGAFNEQYF. CDR3 bases: TGCGCCAGCAGCTTGGATATTGGCGGAGGGGCCTTTAACGAGCAGTACTTC.

V is TRBV14 and J is TRBJ1-2; D is uncertain. Trimming removed 4 bases at V and 4 bases at J, with 10 bases between. CDR3 length equals 13 residues. Germline V gives CDR1 SGHDN, CDR2 FVKESK. CDR3 amino acids: CASSRDGLYGYTF. For the CDR3, the DNA is TGTGCCAGCAGCCGGGATGGACTCTATGGCTACACCTTC.

This clone was picked up a small number of times. The chain has TRBV24-1 and TRBJ2-2; 8 bases map to TRBD1. The V gene end was trimmed by 4 bases and the J gene end by 2 bases; junction bases not matched to a gene: 11. The CDR3 is 18 amino acids. The germline V gene has CDR1 KGHDR and CDR2 SFDVKD. CDR3 sequence: CATSDSLGTGFNTGELFF. The CDR3 DNA sequence: TGTGCCACCAGTGACAGCTTGGGGACAGGATTCAACACCGGGGAGCTGTTTTTT.

The V gene is TRBV7-9, the J gene TRBJ1-5, with 7 nucleotides matching TRBD1. The CDR3 spans 16 residues. CDR1 is SEHNR and CDR2 is FQNEAQ in the germline V gene (reference sequence). With V trimmed by 3 bases and J by 2 bases, 7 bases remained unmatched. The CDR3 here is CASSFGGGSGNQPQHF. In DNA, the CDR3 is TGTGCCAGCAGCTTTGGAGGGGGCAGCGGCAATCAGCCCCAGCATTTT.

This clone was seen ten or more times. This chain uses TRBV4-2 with TRBJ2-1, with 14 positions matching TRBD2. The CDR3 is 18 residues long. With V trimmed by 3 bases and J by 2 bases, 6 bases remained unmatched. Germline CDR1 is LGHNA and CDR2 is YNFKEQ. CDR3 loop: CASSQGLTSGGAYNEQFF. The CDR3 DNA follows: TGTGCCAGCAGCCAGGGGCTGACTAGCGGGGGGGCCTACAATGAGCAGTTCTTC.

In its sample, this clone was seen once. The chain combines TRBV9 with TRBJ2-2; D ambiguous. There are 15 residues in the CDR3. V shed 4 bases and J shed 5 bases, with 15 bases lying between them. Germline V gene sequence: CDR1 SGDLS, CDR2 YYNGEE. DNA for the CDR3: TGTGCCAGCAGCACCATCTCGCGTAGAACCGGGGAGCTGTTTTTT. This sequence encodes CASSTISRRTGELFF. Full variable domain (rest looked up from reference TRBV9 and TRBJ2-2): DSGVTQTPKHLITATGQRVTLRCSPRSGDLSVYWYQQSLDQGLQFLIQYYNGEERAKGNILERFSAQQFPDLHSELNLSSLELGDSALYFCASSTISRRTGELFFGEGSRLTVL.

The rearrangement joins TRBV25-1 to TRBJ1-5; D unclear. The V gene's germline CDR1 is MGHDK and CDR2 SYGVNS. Trimming removed 2 bases at V and 4 bases at J, with 6 bases between. The CDR3 sequence is 13 residues long. Here the CDR3 reads CASSENGNQPQHF. CDR3 nucleotides: TGTGCCAGCAGTGAAAACGGGAATCAGCCCCAGCATTTT.

The chain recombines TRBV2 with TRBJ1-2, with TRBD1 identical over 9 bases. CDR3 length: 12 residues. With V trimmed by 6 bases and J by 8 bases, 4 bases remained unmatched. CDR1 and CDR2 (germline): SNHLY, FYNNEI. Here the CDR3 reads CASRADRGGYTF. CDR3 DNA sequence: TGTGCCAGCAGAGCGGACAGGGGAGGCTACACCTTC.

This clone has a single count. This chain joins TRBV11-3 and TRBJ2-1; 7 bases are a match to TRBD2. This CDR3 contains 13 residues. Losses at the gene ends were 6 bases for V and 5 bases for J; bases not matched to a gene: 4. Germline V lookup: CDR1 SGHNT, CDR2 YENEEA. The CDR3 DNA reads as TGTGCCAGCAGTTGGGGGAGGGACAATGAGCAGTTCTTC. Translated: CASSWGRDNEQFF.

The chain joins TRBV6-2 or TRBV6-3 to TRBJ2-2; D may be TRBD1 (5 bases). This CDR3 is 17 amino acids long. Germline V gives CDR1 MNHEY, CDR2 SVGEGT. V lost 0 bases and J 3 bases, leaving 14 bases between the germline ends. CDR3 amino acids: CASSYSITGWDTGELFF. CDR3 coding DNA: TGTGCCAGCAGTTACTCGATCACAGGTTGGGACACCGGGGAGCTGTTTTTT.

J is TRBJ2-1 and V is TRBV2; 10 positions agree with TRBD1. V lost 8 bases, J lost 5 bases, and 9 bases stayed unmatched. Per the germline V gene, CDR1 is SNHLY and CDR2 is FYNNEI. The CDR3 sequence is 15 residues long. CDR3 residues: CASVMGQGINNEQFF. The CDR3 nucleotides are TGTGCCAGCGTAATGGGACAGGGGATTAACAATGAGCAGTTCTTC.

Many counts were recorded for this clone. The gene calls are TRBV28 and TRBJ1-5; D gene uncertain. The V end lost 7 bases, the J end lost 7 bases, and 17 bases lay between the germline ends. Germline CDR1 MDHEN, CDR2 SYDVKM. This CDR3 comprises 14 residues. Here the CDR3 reads CASIQGGSGQPQHF. The CDR3 DNA reads as TGTGCCAGCATTCAAGGAGGGTCGGGCCAGCCCCAGCATTTT. Filled out from reference TRBV28 and TRBJ1-5, the complete variable domain reads DVKVTQSSRYLVKRTGEKVFLECVQDMDHENMFWYRQDPGLGLRLIYFSYDVKMKEKGDIPEGYSVSREKKERFSLILESASTNQTSMYLCASIQGGSGQPQHFGDGTRLSIL.

V is TRBV19 and J is TRBJ2-2; TRBD2 matches at 9 bases. Germline trimming cut 8 bases from V and 0 bases from J; bases unmatched to any gene: 16. The CDR3 is 19 residues long. Germline V gives CDR1 LNHDA, CDR2 SQIVND (reference sequence). The CDR3 spells CASGMGSSGDFANTGELFF. CDR3 sequence (DNA): TGTGCCAGTGGGATGGGGTCTAGCGGGGACTTCGCGAACACCGGGGAGCTGTTTTTT.

This clone was recorded many times. The sample carries other DNA sequences with the same CDR3. CDR3 nucleotide sequence: TGCGCCAGCAGCTTGGCGGGACAGGGGTTGAACACTGAAGCTTTCTTT. This encodes CASSLAGQGLNTEAFF. The V gene is TRBV5-1, the J gene TRBJ1-1; 10 bases map to TRBD1. The CDR3 contains 16 residues. Germline V gene data show CDR1 as SGHRS and CDR2 as YFSETQ. V lost 0 bases to trimming and J lost 0 bases; unmatched junction nucleotides: 2.

The chain links TRBV16 to TRBJ1-1, with a possible D match to TRBD1 (5 bases). The CDR3 runs to 15 residues. Germline V lookup: CDR1 KGHSY, CDR2 FQNENV. V gave up 1 base and J gave up 1 base, with 10 bases separating them. This CDR3 is CASSQLGHQNTEAFF. CDR3 nucleotides: TGTGCCAGCAGCCAATTGGGGCACCAGAACACTGAAGCTTTCTTT.